This T cell receptor (beta chain) emerged from a study of cytomegalovirus exposure and HLA in healthy donors (dated by TCRdb to the late 2010s). Context from the whole study: An earlier analysis of roughly 500 of the donors reported more than 250 Gb of sequence data and approximately 110 million unique TCR beta sequences from 150 million to 200 million T cells. Typing coverage varied by locus: roughly 620-630 donors for A, B, C, DRB1 and DQB1; roughly 500 for DQA1; about 600 for DPA1; roughly 470 for DPB1. The later analysis used no new phenotypic data to find candidate immune exposures, relying instead on TCR beta sequences and their occurrence across donors. Of the roughly 410 genotyped donors, approximately 80% were placed in the genetic ancestry cluster associated with self-reported Caucasian donors. A separate validation cohort of more than 100 different subjects was used in addition to the approximately 700-subject first cohort. Several DR-DQ haplotypes were treated as single units for association and clustering because of strong linkage in the cohort. To decide whether each TCR beta V gene segment behaved as functional or pseudogenic, an earlier analysis of fewer than 750 of the donors relied on high-throughput TCR beta sequencing. A later genetic analysis took genome-wide SNP genotypes for about three fifths of the 666 donors and used that subset as a discovery cohort. To predict cytomegalovirus infection status, the study brought together high-throughput TCR immunosequencing, statistical association of individual TCRs with disease status, and machine learning. The study used immunosequencing to profile the T cell repertoires of approximately 630 subjects and linked those repertoires to cytomegalovirus serostatus. Donor age, sex, ethnicity and CMV serostatus were compiled alongside the repertoire data. An early release covering about 600 HLA-typed donors comprised 300 to 350 gigabases of sequencing data and 65 million to 100 million unique TCR sequences. A later analysis re-examined previously published TCR beta repertoires from more than 550 donors and added high-resolution HLA genotyping to investigate patterns of TCR occurrence. The study aimed to test whether signatures of past pathogen exposure could be identified by cataloging public T cell receptors. Among about 400 genotyped donors of the cohort, an average of around 240,000 unique TCR beta nucleotide sequences was sequenced per donor, of which about 18% were non-productive. HLA typing included class I and class II loci at four-digit resolution. All discovery cohort repertoires had been generated using a single sequencing platform. The investigation overall reported the following: Only TCR beta chains were sequenced in this cohort, and the absence of alpha or paired-chain data limited detectable features. In a later analysis, HLA-associated TCR beta chains were found to be more clonally expanded and to have lower generation probabilities than equally common non-associated chains. Because HLA typing was unavailable for some donors at each locus, only the typed subset was used in association tests. Across donors, most TCR sequences were observed very rarely, whereas some public TCRs were present in many individuals. In vitro tests confirmed that a few of the cytomegalovirus-associated TCR beta chains recognize cytomegalovirus antigens. According to a later analysis, parvovirus B19, influenza, CMV and Epstein-Barr virus appeared linked to several top co-occurrence clusters. For the cohort, immune exposure information was limited to CMV serostatus. The earlier analysis of 587 of the donors excluded approximately 17 rarely observed V segments, including chromosome 9 orphons, because counts were too low. Compared with the 666-donor mean, donors in an Asian-associated ancestry cluster had fewer N-insertions in productive TCRs, according to a later genetic analysis. V-gene and J-gene trimming of TCR beta chains was associated with a missense DCLRE1C variant in a later genetic analysis, and the association was replicated in an independent cohort. The classifier was reported to diagnose cytomegalovirus status with high specificity and sensitivity in both the original cohort and the validation cohort. At a false discovery rate of 0.05, a later analysis linked about 16,000 TCR beta sequences to specific HLA alleles. Sequencing depth was assumed to be roughly uniform across donors in the presence/absence analyses, though that assumption may not hold. Most CMV-associated TCR beta chains appeared to be HLA-restricted in a later analysis, and the HLA associations seemed to be driven largely by CMV exposure. A total of about 150 TCR beta chains were listed by the study as associated with cytomegalovirus. A further reported finding was that TCR beta sequences accurately predicted the HLA-A and HLA-B alleles for most subjects in the first cohort. The 87-base-pair reads could not distinguish some IMGT-functional V segments, including TRBV6-2 and TRBV6-3, so those segments were excluded. In a later analysis, TCR association rates were found to vary across HLA loci, with the most associated TCRs seen for DRB1 alleles and the fewest for HLA-C alleles. In an earlier analysis of approximately 600 of the donors, most TCR beta V segments were observed in productive rearrangements about 87% or about 30% of the time, broadly matching IMGT annotations. When HLA alleles, especially DR and DQ, strongly co-occurred, attributing TCR associations to individual alleles was difficult. It was suggested by the authors that the approach could potentially be generalized to other disease states and immunological phenotypes. Correlated functional status among segregating V segments might be attributable to linkage disequilibrium, but an unknown experimental factor could not be ruled out. A group of highly shared sequence variants was considered likely to be a technical artifact of the sequencing pipeline.

In total, roughly 710 healthy bone marrow donors made up the cohort. At the time of sampling, every cohort member was nominally healthy, though immune exposures that went unrecorded were likely present. The donor tested CMV seronegative, placing the donor among the roughly 340 seronegative members of the cohort. A peripheral blood sample was collected from each donor, and TCR beta sequencing was performed on peripheral blood mononuclear cells. Genomic DNA was extracted from the blood cell samples with the Qiagen DNeasy Blood Extraction Kit. Library generation was performed with the immunoSEQ multiplex PCR assay. The multiplex PCR relied on a mix of 60 forward primers for TCR Vbeta segments and 13 reverse primers for TCR Jbeta segments. A multiplex PCR assay on genomic DNA amplified the CDR3 region of rearranged TCR beta genes. On the Illumina HiSeq System, the amplified TCR beta libraries were sequenced as 87-base-pair reads. The paper's data handling went like this. A later analysis tallied roughly 80 million unique TCR beta chains across the 550 to 850 repertoires, and about 10 million of those chains were shared by two or more donors. A nearest-neighbor algorithm error-corrected the raw reads and collapsed the reads into unique sequences, merging closely related sequences to remove PCR and sequencing errors. V, D and J gene segments were assigned by aligning CDR3 sequences to IMGT reference sequences. For a sequence to be retained, a match of at least six nucleotides was required to both a V gene segment and a J gene segment. Rearrangements were called productive when the CDR3 lacked stop codons and stayed in frame with V and J; all others were non-productive. Following IMGT convention, CDR3 was defined as the stretch from the second conserved V-encoded cysteine up to the conserved J-encoded phenylalanine. The earlier analysis of some 600 of the donors excluded sequences that lacked an unambiguous match to a single V gene segment. An earlier analysis of 587 of the donors classified V segments as functional when productive rearrangements were above 56.7% and as segregating when the standard deviation between donors was above 5%. A statistical classification framework was built to diagnose cytomegalovirus status from the catalog of TCR beta chain sequences. In a later analysis, TCR nucleotide sequences were compared against IMGT/GENE-DB human TR gene sequences so that V and J genes could be assigned. Using the TCRdist pipeline, a later analysis assigned CDR3 sequences along with most-parsimonious VDJ recombination scenarios. In a later analysis, every TCR beta chain was defined by the combination of its CDR3 amino acid sequence and its V-gene family, and reads without a unique V-gene family were dropped. A later analysis removed several hundred highly shared, low-generation-probability nucleotide sequences to deal with suspected cross-contamination and a sequencing artifact. In a later analysis, a clonal expansion index was calculated for each public chain from normalized within-repertoire ranks of inferred template counts. A later analysis computed generation probabilities with a VDJ recombination model fitted to out-of-frame rearrangements, and checked the results against IGoR. A later analysis scored TCR-TCR, TCR-HLA and TCR-CMV co-occurrence with hypergeometric tests, applying a repertoire-size bias correction to TCR pairs. A later analysis estimated false discovery rates by permuting HLA or CMV assignments 20 times. In a later analysis, co-occurring TCRs were grouped with DBSCAN, and TCRdist sequence similarity was added when clustering was performed within HLA-allele-positive subsets. For co-occurrence clustering, repertoires with fewer than 30,000 or more than 120,000 public chains were excluded, along with roughly five repertoires with anomalous nucleotide sharing. Held by TCRdb, this immuneACCESS table contains in-frame sequences only and omits some clones. Under half of the omission traces to an unresolved V gene where checked; the cause of the rest is unknown. V and J calls plus clone size are reproduced from that table; the DNA served to infer D and trimming. The sample table holds 110,000 or so clones, of which around 70% were seen once. Jointly, the top ten make up under 4% of the sample.

Worth noting for this clone: Which antigen it targets is not known. The input lacks base qualities; no much larger clone sits a single base away. The same CDR3 also results from other DNA sequences found in this sample.

Reading the germline V gene gives CDR1 MNHNS and CDR2 SASEGT. The CDR3 runs 14 amino acids, cysteine and phenylalanine included. CDR3 DNA only is kept here, 42 bases in frame from base 1. Here V drops 5 bases and J drops 3 bases, and the junction holds 3 bases not matched to any gene. This chain joins TRBV6-1 to TRBJ1-2, and 10 junctional nucleotides match TRBD1. This receptor was taken from a man younger than 40 in good health and CMV-seronegative. Sequences were obtained from PBMCs. CDR3 region: CASSRDRGYYGYTF. The DNA is TGTGCCAGCAGTCGGGACAGGGGATACTATGGCTACACCTTC.